These 30 T cell receptor beta chains were sequenced from one sample in a study of cytomegalovirus exposure and HLA in healthy donors (dated by TCRdb to 2015 to 2018). Library creation used the immunoSEQ multiplex PCR assay. The multiplex PCR relied on a mix of 60 forward primers for TCR Vbeta segments and 13 reverse primers for TCR Jbeta segments. This immuneACCESS table, as held by TCRdb, lists in-frame sequences with V and J called but not all clones. Of the missing ones, under half trace to an unresolved V gene in checked studies; the others have no known cause. The table for this sample lists some 96,000 clones; 64% of them were counted only once. The biggest ten clones account for approximately 3% of the sample. Material: PBMCs. These receptors were taken from a man in his sixties in good health and CMV-seronegative.

The genes are TRBV5-6 and TRBJ2-1, with 11 bases fitting TRBD2. Germline CDR1 and CDR2: SGHDT and YYEEEE. This CDR3 is built from 16 residues. V dropped 4 bases and J dropped 10; count of bases not matched to a gene: 13. The CDR3 DNA sequence: TGTGCCAGCAGCATGATAACTAGCGGGAGCCGATTAGAGCAGTTCTTC. It is translated as CASSMITSGSRLEQFF.

This rearrangement joins TRBV4-1 to TRBJ2-7; 12 bases are a match to TRBD2. Unmatched junction bases numbered 4, after V lost 4 bases and J lost 3 bases. The CDR3 is 15 amino acids. Germline CDR1 and CDR2: MGHRA and YSYEKL. This CDR3 reads CASSRLAGDIYEQYF. The CDR3 region has the DNA TGCGCCAGCAGCCGACTAGCGGGAGATATCTACGAGCAGTACTTC.

This clone turned up a few times. The rearrangement links TRBV19 to TRBJ1-6; D remains unclear. This CDR3 has 16 amino acids. Germline V gene data show CDR1 as LNHDA and CDR2 as SQIVND (reference sequence). V was clipped by 3 bases and J by 0 bases, with 9 bases between them. The CDR3 here is CASSIYPSSYNSPLHF. In DNA, the CDR3 is TGTGCCAGTAGTATTTACCCGAGCTCCTATAATTCACCCCTCCACTTT. Complete variable domain (other parts from reference TRBV19 and TRBJ1-6): DGGITQSPKYLFRKEGQNVTLSCEQNLNHDAMYWYRQDPGQGLRLIYYSQIVNDFQKGDIAEGYSVSREKKESFPLTVTSAQKNPTAFYLCASSIYPSSYNSPLHFGNGTRLTVT.

This rearrangement joins TRBV6-1 to TRBJ1-4, with TRBD1 matching 8 bases. This CDR3 is 14 amino acids long. Trimming cost V 8 bases and J 5 bases; bases outside gene matches: 7. Germline CDR1 MNHNS, CDR2 SASEGT. In DNA, the CDR3 is TGTGCCAGCCAAGACAGGGGCGAGAATGAAAAACTGTTTTTT. Its protein is CASQDRGENEKLFF.

The sample holds a few counts of this clone. V is TRBV7-2 and J is TRBJ2-7, with a possible D match to TRBD1 (6 bases). The CDR3 contains 13 residues. Trimming pared 0 bases from V and 4 bases from J, leaving 7 bases between. Germline V gene sequence: CDR1 SGHTA, CDR2 FQGNSA. The DNA of the CDR3 is TGTGCCAGCAGCTTAGCCCAGGGGTACGAGCAGTACTTC. Translation: CASSLAQGYEQYF.

The gene calls are TRBV7-9 and TRBJ1-5, with D maybe TRBD1 (6 bases). The CDR3 is 13 amino acids. V gave up 7 bases and J gave up 1 base, with 8 bases separating them. Germline V gene data show CDR1 as SEHNR and CDR2 as FQNEAQ (reference sequence). The CDR3 region has the DNA TGTGCCAGCAATCAGGGGAGCAATCAGCCCCAGCATTTT. Translated, it gives CASNQGSNQPQHF.

The V and J genes are TRBV14 and TRBJ1-2; TRBD1 matches 11 bases. The CDR3 has 15 residues. Losses at the gene ends were 5 bases for V and 4 bases for J; bases not matched to a gene: 6. Germline CDR1 and CDR2: SGHDN and FVKESK. The CDR3 protein is CASSSGTGGLYGYTF. In DNA form, the CDR3 reads TGTGCCAGCAGCAGCGGGACAGGGGGACTCTATGGCTACACCTTC.

This clone turned up a few times. The chain carries TRBV6-5 and TRBJ2-1, with D tentatively TRBD2 (5 bases). V was shortened by 2 bases and J by 6 bases, with 14 bases between the two germline ends. This CDR3 is built from 15 residues. Germline-derived CDR1 and CDR2 are MNHEY and SVGAGI. The CDR3 reads CASSYSRGSANEQFF. Written as DNA, the CDR3 is TGTGCCAGCAGTTACAGCCGGGGTAGCGCCAATGAGCAGTTCTTC.

This clone was seen more than once but under ten times. This CDR3 is CASSATATGELFF. CDR3 sequence (DNA): TGCGCCAGCAGCGCGACTGCGACCGGGGAGCTGTTTTTT. This chain joins TRBV10-2 and TRBJ2-2; D is uncertain. Germline CDR1 is WSHSY and CDR2 is SAAADI. The germline V and J ends were trimmed by 6 bases and 5 bases, with 10 bases remaining between them. The CDR3 extends over 13 amino acids.

Worth noting for this clone: At one end, the junction sequence differs from germline, possibly due to a read error. This rearrangement joins TRBV7-7 to TRBJ2-5; TRBD1 matches 9 bases. This CDR3 has 15 residues. The V gene's germline CDR1 is SSHAT and CDR2 FNYEAQ (reference sequence). This CDR3 is CASSQTGGLQETQYF. The CDR3 DNA sequence: TGTGCTAGCAGCCAGACAGGGGGTTTACAAGAGACCCAGTACTTC.

The chain uses TRBV5-4 and TRBJ1-2; the D gene is possibly TRBD1 (6 bases). CDR1 and CDR2 (germline): SGHNT, YYREEE (reference sequence). Trimming left V 1 base short and J 2 bases short, with 12 bases between. The CDR3 runs 15 residues. As DNA, the CDR3 is TGTGCCAGCAGCTTGCCCCGGGACATCAACTATGGCTACACCTTC. It yields the protein CASSLPRDINYGYTF.

This clone was detected only a few times. V is TRBV11-3 and J is TRBJ1-2; weak D call: TRBD1 (5 bases). Germline V gene data show CDR1 as SGHNT and CDR2 as YENEEA. The CDR3 covers 13 residues. V shed 0 bases and J shed 7 bases, with 9 bases lying between them. CDR3 sequence reads: CASSLEGRVGYTF. DNA of the CDR3: TGTGCCAGCAGCTTAGAGGGCAGGGTTGGCTACACCTTC.

This clone was detected only once. The chain is built from TRBV28 and TRBJ1-2, with TRBD1 matching 7 bases. The CDR3 is 15 residues long. V was pared by 4 bases and J by 8 bases, with 13 bases of the junction left unmatched. Germline-derived CDR1 and CDR2 are MDHEN and SYDVKM. The CDR3 nucleotides read TGTGCCAGCAGTTCGGGGAACAGGGGATGGTTGGGCTACACCTTC. The encoded protein is CASSSGNRGWLGYTF.

The chain joins TRBV29-1 to TRBJ2-2; D remains ambiguous. Trimming stripped 4 bases from V and 4 bases from J, with 4 bases between. The germline CDR1 and CDR2 sequences are SQVTM and ANQGSEA. The CDR3 has 11 amino acids. The DNA of the CDR3 is TGCAGCGTTGCAGTCACCGGGGAGCTGTTTTTT. Translated, it gives CSVAVTGELFF.

The chain uses TRBV5-1 and TRBJ2-1, with D perhaps TRBD1 (6 bases). Between the trimmed V and J ends, which lost 4 bases and 4 bases, there was a span of 12 bases. CDR3 length equals 14 residues. CDR1 is SGHRS, CDR2 YFSETQ, per germline. CDR3 in DNA: TGCGCCAGCAGCCCCGGGACAAAGTACAATGAGCAGTTCTTC. It codes for CASSPGTKYNEQFF.

The rearrangement links TRBV29-1 to TRBJ1-2, with 7 nucleotides matching TRBD1. This CDR3 comprises 14 residues. The germline gives CDR1 SQVTM, CDR2 ANQGSEA. With 0 bases clipped from V and 3 bases from J, the junction kept 4 bases outside the gene matches. The CDR3 coding sequence is TGCAGCGTTGAAGAGGGGACAGCATACTATGGCTACACCTTC. This translates into CSVEEGTAYYGYTF.

The rearrangement uses TRBV2 and TRBJ2-7; a possible D gene is TRBD1 (6 bases). Germline CDR1 is SNHLY and CDR2 is FYNNEI. V lost 4 bases and J lost 3, with 19 bases in between. The CDR3 runs 16 residues. The CDR3 protein is CASSALTGTSDYEQYF. The CDR3 DNA reads TGTGCCAGCAGTGCCCTAACCGGGACAAGCGACTACGAGCAGTACTTC. Drawing the rest from reference TRBV2 and TRBJ2-7, the complete variable domain is EPEVTQTPSHQVTQMGQEVILRCVPISNHLYFYWYRQILGQKVEFLVSFYNNEISEKSEIFDDQFSVERPDGSNFTLKIRSTKLEDSAMYFCASSALTGTSDYEQYFGPGTRLTVT.

The rearrangement uses TRBV13 and TRBJ2-7; 7 bases match TRBD2. Germline CDR1 is PRHDT and CDR2 is FYEKMQ (reference sequence). V lost 5 bases and J lost 9; bases outside the gene matches: 25. The CDR3 runs 18 residues. Here the CDR3 DNA reads TGTGCCAGCAGCGCTTGGTCGCTCCGGGGGAGGGCCCTCCCTTCGCAGTACTTC. Its protein product is CASSAWSLRGRALPSQYF.

This chain joins TRBV9 and TRBJ2-3, with 10 nucleotides matching TRBD1. This CDR3 contains 15 residues. Trimming removed 0 bases from V and 4 bases from J; junction bases left unmatched: 2. Germline values: CDR1 SGDLS, CDR2 YYNGEE. The CDR3 is CASSVGTGGPDTQYF. DNA of the CDR3: TGTGCCAGCAGCGTAGGGACAGGGGGACCAGATACGCAGTATTTT.

In DNA form, the CDR3 reads TGTGCCAGCTCACCACTAGCGGGAGCGGACACCGGGGAGCTGTTTTTT. Amino acids: CASSPLAGADTGELFF. The rearrangement uses TRBV18 and TRBJ2-2; 9 bases map to TRBD2. This CDR3 region has 16 residues. The germline V gene has CDR1 KGHSH and CDR2 LQKENI. V gave up 1 base and J gave up 3 bases; unmatched junction bases: 3.

This chain connects TRBV28 to TRBJ1-4; 7 nucleotides agree with TRBD1. The CDR3 sequence is 12 residues long. The germline CDR1 and CDR2 sequences are MDHEN and SYDVKM. J was trimmed by 7 bases and V by 9 bases; bases with no gene match: 5. CDR3 DNA sequence: TGTGCCAGTAAGACAGGGACTGAAAAACTGTTTTTT. Amino acid sequence: CASKTGTEKLFF.

This rearrangement joins TRBV10-3 to TRBJ2-1, with TRBD2 identical over 9 bases. The junction had 5 bases not matched to a gene; V was cut back by 3 bases and J by 5 bases. The CDR3 contains 15 residues. Germline CDR1 and CDR2: ENHRY and SYGVKD. In DNA, the CDR3 is TGTGCCATCAGTGACAGCGGGGGGCCCCACAATGAGCAGTTCTTC. Its translation is CAISDSGGPHNEQFF.

This chain uses TRBV6-1 with TRBJ2-7, with D unclear. V was shortened by 2 bases and J by 6 bases, with 17 bases between the two germline ends. CDR3 size: 15 residues. The germline gives CDR1 MNHNS, CDR2 SASEGT. The chain's CDR3 is CASSESRPGEAEQYF. The CDR3 DNA sequence: TGTGCCAGCAGTGAATCGAGACCCGGCGAGGCCGAGCAGTACTTC.

The chain recombines TRBV5-1 with TRBJ1-6, with a weak D call TRBD1 (5 bases). V lost 5 bases to trimming and J lost 0 bases, with 12 bases between them. Germline V lookup: CDR1 SGHRS, CDR2 YFSETQ. The CDR3 runs to 16 residues. The CDR3 bases are TGCGCCAGCAGACGACAGCTCCTCTCCTATAATTCACCCCTCCACTTT. Its translation: CASRRQLLSYNSPLHF.

The rearrangement uses TRBV11-3 and TRBJ1-1, with a tentative D call TRBD1 (5 bases). Germline lookup yields CDR1 SGHNT and CDR2 YENEEA. The CDR3 totals 16 residues. Between the trimmed V and J ends, which lost 3 bases and 3 bases, there was a span of 17 bases. The CDR3 DNA sequence: TGTGCCAGCAGCTTGCGACCTGGAGGGACCTACACTGAAGCTTTCTTT. This gives the protein CASSLRPGGTYTEAFF.

This chain links TRBV12-5 with TRBJ1-2; maybe TRBD1 (5 bases). This CDR3 comprises 13 residues. The V gene's germline CDR1 is LGHNT and CDR2 FRNRAP. The V and J ends lost 6 bases and 6 bases respectively, with 14 bases between them. The CDR3, as DNA: TGTGCTAGTGGAAGCAGGGTTTTGCATGGCTACACCTTC. It encodes CASGSRVLHGYTF.

This rearrangement joins TRBV6-4 to TRBJ1-4, with D uncertain. Germline loops: CDR1 MRHNA, CDR2 SNTAGT. The CDR3 covers 14 residues. The V and J ends lost 2 bases and 3 bases respectively, with 7 bases between them. CDR3 loop: CASSDGGSNEKLFF. The CDR3 DNA reads as TGTGCCAGCAGTGACGGCGGGTCTAATGAAAAACTGTTTTTT.

The count of this clone is one. The gene calls are TRBV5-1 and TRBJ1-3, with D possibly TRBD1 on 5 matching bases. Trimming cost V 0 bases and J 0 bases, with 10 bases left between them. The CDR3 has 16 amino acids. Germline CDR1 and CDR2: SGHRS and YFSETQ. The CDR3 coding sequence is TGCGCCAGCAGCTTGGGGCAGGGTAGCTCTGGAAACACCATATATTTT. Its translation is CASSLGQGSSGNTIYF.

The V and J genes are TRBV9 and TRBJ1-1, with TRBD1 identical over 8 bases. The junction had 9 bases not matched to a gene; V was cut back by 4 bases and J by 7 bases. The CDR3 has 14 amino acids. Germline loops: CDR1 SGDLS, CDR2 YYNGEE. Here the CDR3 reads CASSPRTGLIEAFF. In DNA form, the CDR3 reads TGTGCCAGCAGCCCAAGGACAGGGCTCATTGAAGCTTTCTTT. Full variable domain (remainder filled in from reference TRBV9 and TRBJ1-1): DSGVTQTPKHLITATGQRVTLRCSPRSGDLSVYWYQQSLDQGLQFLIQYYNGEERAKGNILERFSAQQFPDLHSELNLSSLELGDSALYFCASSPRTGLIEAFFGQGTRLTVV.

This clone showed up just a few times. The V and J genes are TRBV29-1 and TRBJ1-2; 8 bases match TRBD1. Germline V gene data show CDR1 as SQVTM and CDR2 as ANQGSEA. The CDR3 is made up of 11 amino acids. The ends lost 3 bases at V and 14 bases at J; junction bases unmatched: 8. CDR3 amino acids: CSVEQDRGGTF. CDR3 nucleotides: TGCAGCGTTGAGCAAGACAGGGGAGGGACCTTC.